Presented here are 11 T cell receptor beta chains from one specimen sequenced in a study of T cell responses to AZD1222 COVID-19 vaccine. Assay used: immunoSEQ multiplex PCR; TCRdb lists only in-frame clones, some missing. Of tens of thousands of clones listed, 89% are singletons. The sequencing here drew on peripheral blood, taken 28 days after the second AZD1222 dose. These receptors were taken from an adult who received the AZD1222 COVID-19 vaccine.

The rearrangement joins TRBV14 to TRBJ2-7, with D possibly being TRBD2 (6 bases). V was cut by 1 base and J by 3 bases, with 10 bases left in between. The CDR3 is 14 residues long. Germline V gene sequence: CDR1 SGHDN, CDR2 FVKESK. CDR3: CASSQAGGFYEQYF. The CDR3, as DNA: TGTGCCAGCAGCCAAGCCGGGGGATTCTACGAGCAGTACTTC.

This rearrangement joins TRBV3-1 (or the pseudogene TRBV3-2) to TRBJ1-1; TRBD1 agrees at 7 bases. CDR1 is LGHDT and CDR2 is YNNKEL in the germline V gene (reference sequence). V was clipped by 4 bases and J by 2 bases; unmatched bases: 7. The CDR3 loop spans 15 amino acids. The CDR3 spells CASSRQGIGNTEAFF. CDR3 coding DNA: TGTGCCAGCAGCCGACAGGGCATTGGTAACACTGAAGCTTTCTTT.

The rearrangement joins TRBV4-2 to TRBJ1-2; tentatively, D is TRBD1 (6 bases). Trimming took 0 bases from V and 0 from J, leaving 14 bases between them. Germline V gene sequence: CDR1 LGHNA, CDR2 YNFKEQ. The CDR3 length is 17 residues. The CDR3 sequence is CASSQDSQGKANYGYTF. As DNA, the CDR3 is TGTGCCAGCAGCCAAGACTCGCAGGGGAAGGCTAACTATGGCTACACCTTC.

The chain uses TRBV5-4 and TRBJ2-3; D is uncertain. Germline CDR1 and CDR2: SGHNT and YYREEE (reference sequence). There are 16 residues in the CDR3. V shed 3 bases and J shed 5 bases, with 19 bases lying between them. The CDR3 DNA sequence: TGTGCCAGCAGCTCTTTAATTGACATGGCAGTAGATACGCAGTATTTT. It yields the protein CASSSLIDMAVDTQYF.

The chain has TRBV6-6 and TRBJ1-4, with TRBD1 identical over 9 bases. Germline V gene sequence: CDR1 MNHNY, CDR2 SVGAGI (reference sequence). The CDR3 loop spans 14 amino acids. J was trimmed by 6 bases and V by 5 bases; bases with no gene match: 4. In DNA, the CDR3 is TGTGCCAGCAGTGACGACAGGGGGTATGAAAAACTGTTTTTT. Translated, it gives CASSDDRGYEKLFF.

The V call is TRBV7-2, the J call TRBJ1-2; possible D gene TRBD1, 5 bases. Trimming cost V 1 base and J 0 bases, with 15 bases left between them. This CDR3 contains 17 residues. Germline V gene lookup returns CDR1 SGHTA and CDR2 FQGNSA. In nucleotides, the CDR3 is TGTGCCAGCAGCTTAGGGGGCGGGGAAAGGGCTAACTATGGCTACACCTTC. Its protein product is CASSLGGGERANYGYTF.

V gene TRBV4-3 combines with J gene TRBJ2-1; 8 bases align to TRBD2. Looked up from germline, CDR1 is LGHNA and CDR2 is YSLEER. The V gene end was trimmed by 1 base and the J gene end by 4 bases; junction bases not matched to a gene: 9. The CDR3 has 17 amino acids. This CDR3 is CASSQVVSGSVYNEQFF. The CDR3 DNA reads as TGCGCCAGCAGCCAAGTCGTGAGCGGGAGTGTGTACAATGAGCAGTTCTTC.

The chain combines TRBV19 with TRBJ1-3; D is unresolved. The germline V gene has CDR1 LNHDA and CDR2 SQIVND (reference sequence). With 0 bases removed from V and 5 bases from J, the gap between germline ends came to 8 bases. The CDR3 has 14 amino acids. The CDR3 DNA reads as TGTGCCAGTAGTATAGACGACGGGAGAAACACCATATATTTT. The encoded protein is CASSIDDGRNTIYF.

The chain combines TRBV29-1 with TRBJ2-7, with TRBD2 matching over 8 bases. The CDR3 is 13 residues long. Germline V gene sequence: CDR1 SQVTM, CDR2 ANQGSEA. The V and J ends lost 2 bases and 1 base, in that order; junction bases with no gene match: 1. For the CDR3, the DNA is TGCAGCGTTGAAATAGCGGGATCCTACGAGCAGTACTTC. Protein sequence: CSVEIAGSYEQYF.

The CDR3 DNA sequence: TGTGCCAGCAGCGGGGACTCTCTAGAAGAGCAGTACTTC. Protein: CASSGDSLEEQYF. This rearrangement joins TRBV21-1 to TRBJ2-7; the D segment call TRBD2 is taken from the table without a DNA check. TRBV21-1 is a documented pseudogene. The CDR3 covers 13 residues.

J is TRBJ1-5 and V is TRBV6-1; unclear D gene. V was cut by 2 bases and J by 4 bases, with 9 bases left in between. The CDR3 is 14 residues long. Germline assignment: CDR1 MNHNS and CDR2 SASEGT. CDR3 bases: TGTGCCAGCAGTGAACAGTTAAGAAATCAGCCCCAGCATTTT. Amino acid sequence: CASSEQLRNQPQHF.